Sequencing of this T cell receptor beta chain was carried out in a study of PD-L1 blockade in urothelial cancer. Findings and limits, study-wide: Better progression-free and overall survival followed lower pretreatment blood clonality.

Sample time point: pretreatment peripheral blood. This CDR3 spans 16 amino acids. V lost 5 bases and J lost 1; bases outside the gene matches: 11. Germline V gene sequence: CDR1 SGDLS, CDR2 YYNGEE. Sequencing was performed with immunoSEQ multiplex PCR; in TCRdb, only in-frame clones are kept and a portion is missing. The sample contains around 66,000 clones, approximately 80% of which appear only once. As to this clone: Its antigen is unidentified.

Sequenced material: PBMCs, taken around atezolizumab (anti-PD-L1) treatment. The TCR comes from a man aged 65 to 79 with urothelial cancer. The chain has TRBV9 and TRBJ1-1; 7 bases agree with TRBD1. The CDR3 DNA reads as TGTGCCAGCAGTTCCTTCTCTGGGGACAGGAACACTGAAGCTTTCTTT. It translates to CASSSFSGDRNTEAFF.